This T cell receptor beta chain derives from a study of shared clonotypes between healthy human individuals. Study-wide context: CD4 naive and CD4 memory each took three plates per donor, while CD8 naive took two and CD8 memory one.

The CDR3 contains 13 residues. Germline CDR1 reads LNHNV; CDR2 reads YYDKDF (reference sequence). V lost 3 bases to trimming and J lost 6 bases, with 11 bases between them. Sequenced by immunoSEQ multiplex PCR; TCRdb stores in-frame clones only, minus some. This table has more than 550,000 clones, 55% to 75% appearing once. The rearrangement joins TRBV15 to TRBJ1-2; no clear D. The sequenced material came from memory CD4+ T cells sorted from blood. The subset denotes: CD45RA-negative fraction. The sequence was collected from a woman aged 25-40 years in good health. CDR3 sequence: CATSSYRADGYTF. DNA for the CDR3: TGTGCCACCAGCAGTTACCGGGCTGATGGCTACACCTTC.